This note documents a single T cell receptor (beta chain) sequence. Described treatment: 15 to 20 received Ad26.COV2.S at low or high dose, single or two shots; several received placebo; per-sample allocation not given. The investigators took samples on day 63 after the first vaccine or placebo injection. A Boston donor was an adult aged 18-55 years. Profiling relied on immunoSEQ multiplex PCR, and the TCRdb table lists in-frame clones only, not all of them. The sample lists nearly 400,000 clones; about 91% were seen once. These data come from a study of Ad26.COV2.S vaccination and SARS-CoV-2 variants. The sequence was obtained from a person aged 18-60 years who received the Ad26.COV2.S COVID-19 vaccine or a placebo. The sequencing used peripheral blood, collected in a trial of Ad26.COV2.S vaccine versus placebo.

CDR3 bases: TGTGCCTGGAGTGTACGGGTAGGAGAGACCCAGTACTTC. Its protein product is CAWSVRVGETQYF. The gene calls are TRBV30 and TRBJ2-5; D is unresolved. Trimming cost V 0 bases and J 4 bases, with 9 bases left between them. The CDR3 runs to 13 residues. CDR1 and CDR2 (germline): GTSNPN, SVGIG (reference sequence). The complete variable domain, with remaining parts taken from reference TRBV30 and TRBJ2-5, reads SQTIHQWPATLVQPVGSPLSLECTVEGTSNPNLYWYRQAAGRGLQLLFYSVGIGQISSEVPQNLSASRPQDRQFILSSKKLLLSDSGFYLCAWSVRVGETQYFGPGTRLLVL.